What follows is one TCR beta chain and its context. This entry comes from a study of blood T cell repertoires in COVID-19. The wider study: COVID-19 samples collected from the United States, Italy and Spain covered acute and convalescent phases.

Adults between roughly 18 and 89 years of age took part from more than 20 US areas. Clinical history reported by participants formed the basis on which cohorts were assigned. Per the authors' pipeline: Reference gene primer amplification in the assay estimated nucleated cell counts. Data came from immunoSEQ multiplex PCR; TCRdb stores just in-frame clones and leaves some out. V, J and clone size are taken as reported in that table, and D and trimming were inferred from the DNA itself. The data show some 190,000 clones, approximately 80% seen once. The CDR3 is 17 residues long. Sequenced material: PBMCs or T cells enriched from blood (not recorded which). The chain joins TRBV21-1 to TRBJ1-1; the DNA was not used to check the table's D call, TRBD1. TRBV21-1 is a documented pseudogene. The receptor comes from a man aged 30 to 45 with acute COVID-19. The CDR3 nucleotides are TGTGCCATTAGCCCCCTTAGGACAGACTTTTCGAACACTGAAGCTTTCTTT. Translating it yields CAISPLRTDFSNTEAFF.